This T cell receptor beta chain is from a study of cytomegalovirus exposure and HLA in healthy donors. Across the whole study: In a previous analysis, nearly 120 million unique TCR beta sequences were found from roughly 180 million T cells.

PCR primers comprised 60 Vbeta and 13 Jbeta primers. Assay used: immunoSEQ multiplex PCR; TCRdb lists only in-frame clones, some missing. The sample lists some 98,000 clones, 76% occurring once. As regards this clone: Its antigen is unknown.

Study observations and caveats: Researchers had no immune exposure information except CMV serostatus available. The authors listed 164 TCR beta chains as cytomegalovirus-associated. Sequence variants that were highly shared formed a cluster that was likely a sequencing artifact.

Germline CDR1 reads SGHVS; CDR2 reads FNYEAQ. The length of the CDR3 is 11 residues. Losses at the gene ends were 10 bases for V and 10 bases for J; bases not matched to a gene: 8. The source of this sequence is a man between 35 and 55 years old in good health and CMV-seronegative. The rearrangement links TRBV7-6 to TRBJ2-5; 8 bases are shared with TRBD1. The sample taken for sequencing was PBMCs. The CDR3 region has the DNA TGTGCCACACTACAGGGGGGTGGCCAGTACTTC. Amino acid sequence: CATLQGGGQYF.